This TCR beta chain stems from a study of early stage breast cancer tumors. The CDR3 has 13 residues. The V and J ends lost 5 bases and 4 bases, in that order; junction bases with no gene match: 2. Germline CDR1 MNHEY, CDR2 SVGAGI. A word on this clone: No antigen is known for it.

Each sample had two DNA replicates, 0.5 ug blood or roughly 1.6 ug tissue. Method: immunoSEQ multiplex PCR; TCRdb's copy keeps in-frame clones and lacks some. The table has tens of thousands of clones, 75% to 95% seen once. The study, taken as a whole, reports: Blood repertoires resembled normal breast more than tumor. Compared with adjacent normal breast tissue, tumors showed 2 to 2.5-fold greater T cell density and higher clonality. Commonly generated sequences made up most enriched TCRB sequences shared between patients.

The genes are TRBV6-5 and TRBJ1-5, with TRBD1 identical over 7 bases. Sample: blood. The receptor's source is a person aged 70 to 80 with breast cancer. The DNA of the CDR3 is TGTGCCAGCAGTACGACAGGGAATCAGCCCCAGCATTTT. It encodes CASSTTGNQPQHF.